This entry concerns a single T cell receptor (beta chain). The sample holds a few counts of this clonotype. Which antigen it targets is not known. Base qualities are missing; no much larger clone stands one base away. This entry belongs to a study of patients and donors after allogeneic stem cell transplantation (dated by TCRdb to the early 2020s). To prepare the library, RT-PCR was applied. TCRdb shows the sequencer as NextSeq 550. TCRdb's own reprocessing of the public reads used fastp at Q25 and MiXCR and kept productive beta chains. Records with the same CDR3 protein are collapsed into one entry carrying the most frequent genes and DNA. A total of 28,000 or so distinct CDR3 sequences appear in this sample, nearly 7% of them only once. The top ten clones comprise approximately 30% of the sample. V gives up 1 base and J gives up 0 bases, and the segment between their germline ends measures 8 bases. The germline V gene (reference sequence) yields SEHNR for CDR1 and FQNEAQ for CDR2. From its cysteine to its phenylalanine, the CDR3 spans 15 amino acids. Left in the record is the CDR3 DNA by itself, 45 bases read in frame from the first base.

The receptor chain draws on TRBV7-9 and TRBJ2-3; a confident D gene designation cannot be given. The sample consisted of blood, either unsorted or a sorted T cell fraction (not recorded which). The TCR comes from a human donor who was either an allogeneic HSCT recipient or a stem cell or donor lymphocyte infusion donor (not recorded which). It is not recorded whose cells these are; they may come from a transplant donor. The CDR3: CASSLGIYSTDTQYF. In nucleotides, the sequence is TGTGCCAGCAGCTTAGGGATTTATAGCACAGATACGCAGTATTTT.